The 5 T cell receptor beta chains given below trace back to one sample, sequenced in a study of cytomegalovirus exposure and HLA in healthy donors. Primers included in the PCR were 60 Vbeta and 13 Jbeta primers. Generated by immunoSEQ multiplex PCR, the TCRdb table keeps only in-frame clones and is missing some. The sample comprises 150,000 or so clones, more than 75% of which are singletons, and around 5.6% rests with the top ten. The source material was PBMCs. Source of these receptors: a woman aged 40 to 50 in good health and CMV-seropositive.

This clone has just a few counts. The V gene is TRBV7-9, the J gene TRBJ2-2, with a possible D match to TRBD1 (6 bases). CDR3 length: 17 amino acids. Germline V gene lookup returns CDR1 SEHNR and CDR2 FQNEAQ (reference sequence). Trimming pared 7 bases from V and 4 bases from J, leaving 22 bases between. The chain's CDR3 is CASKDGYRAKFTGELFF. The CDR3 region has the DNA TGTGCCAGCAAGGATGGGTACAGGGCCAAATTCACCGGGGAGCTGTTTTTT.

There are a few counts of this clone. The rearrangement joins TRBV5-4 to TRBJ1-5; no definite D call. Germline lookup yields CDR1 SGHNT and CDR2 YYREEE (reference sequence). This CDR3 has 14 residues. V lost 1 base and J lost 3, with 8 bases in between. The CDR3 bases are TGTGCCAGCAGCTTGCCAGGCGACAATCAGCCCCAGCATTTT. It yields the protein CASSLPGDNQPQHF.

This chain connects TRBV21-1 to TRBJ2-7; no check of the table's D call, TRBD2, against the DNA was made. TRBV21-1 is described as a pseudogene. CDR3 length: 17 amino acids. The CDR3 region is CASIPGTSGRGSYEQYF. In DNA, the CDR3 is TGTGCCAGCATCCCCGGGACTAGCGGGAGGGGCTCCTACGAGCAGTACTTC.

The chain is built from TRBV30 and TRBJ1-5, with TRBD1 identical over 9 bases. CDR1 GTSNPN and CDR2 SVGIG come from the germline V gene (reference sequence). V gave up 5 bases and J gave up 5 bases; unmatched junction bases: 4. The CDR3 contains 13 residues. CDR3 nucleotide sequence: TGTGCCTGGCGGACAGGGGCGGATCAGCCCCAGCATTTT. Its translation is CAWRTGADQPQHF.

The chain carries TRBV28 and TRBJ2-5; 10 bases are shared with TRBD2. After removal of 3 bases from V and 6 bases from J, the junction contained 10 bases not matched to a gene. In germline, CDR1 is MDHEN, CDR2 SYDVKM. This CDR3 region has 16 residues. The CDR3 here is CASSLSGLAPSKTQYF. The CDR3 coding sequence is TGTGCCAGCAGTTTGTCGGGACTAGCGCCCTCGAAGACCCAGTACTTC.